Given below is one T cell receptor beta chain in context. Its antigen remains unidentified. These data come from a study of cytomegalovirus exposure and HLA in healthy donors. Study as a whole: When 350 to 400 donors were genotyped, more than 70% of them were found to fall in the Caucasian-associated ancestry cluster. General observations from the study: Cytomegalovirus status was reportedly diagnosed by the classifier with high specificity and sensitivity. Equally common other TCR beta chains were less clonally expanded than HLA-associated ones, a later analysis found. Sequencing depth across donors, presence/absence analyses assumed, was roughly uniform.

Primers for the PCR totalled 60 Vbeta and 13 Jbeta. Profiling relied on immunoSEQ multiplex PCR, and the TCRdb table lists in-frame clones only, not all of them. Of around 99,000 clones in the sample, under 80% are singletons; the top ten hold 14%. From germline, CDR1 is GTSNPN and CDR2 SVGIG (reference sequence). The CDR3 has 14 residues. Between the trimmed V and J ends, which lost 8 bases and 2 bases, there was a span of 19 bases. This TCR was sampled from a woman in her thirties or forties in good health and CMV-seropositive. Sequencing used PBMCs. V usage is TRBV30 and J usage is TRBJ2-7, with D maybe TRBD2 (5 bases). The CDR3 bases are TGTGCCGGACGTTTTGGACTCCACACCTACGAGCAGTACTTC. Translated, it gives CAGRFGLHTYEQYF.